The text below deals with one T cell receptor (beta chain). Its target is not known. This sample was included in a study of T cell responses to AZD1222 COVID-19 vaccine. CDR1 and CDR2 from the germline V gene are KGHDR and SFDVKD. The CDR3 length is 15 residues. The V and J ends lost 4 bases and 5 bases, in that order; junction bases with no gene match: 5. The data were produced by immunoSEQ multiplex PCR, yet TCRdb's version contains in-frame clones alone and is incomplete. Here the sample spans roughly 190,000 clones, about 89% being singletons. Overall study results and limits: Sampling that yielded the repertoires occurred only after the peak T cell response. Spike was spanned by vaccine-associated CD4 TCRs, which were dominant at 160-218 and 743-854. As reported, nearly half of all spike-specific TCRs target variant regions that are unmutated. Vaccination with two AZD1222 doses was followed by a rise in Spike-specific TCR breadth and depth.

Sequenced material: peripheral blood, taken 28 days after the second AZD1222 dose. This TCR was sampled from an adult who received the AZD1222 COVID-19 vaccine. V and J are TRBV24-1 and TRBJ2-2, with TRBD1 identical over 8 bases. DNA for the CDR3: TGTGCCACCAGTGAATCTCGGACAGGGACCGGGGAGCTGTTTTTT. Amino acid sequence: CATSESRTGTGELFF.